The entry that follows covers one T cell receptor beta chain sequence. Study processing details: Estimated nucleated cell counts came from reference gene primer amplification. Repertoires were generated with immunoSEQ multiplex PCR, while TCRdb's copy carries only in-frame clones and drops some. V and J calls and clone size are given by that table; D and trimming were obtained from the DNA. Seen here are a few hundred thousand clones, around 86% observed once, and the top ten hold over 7.5%. The CDR3 contains 14 residues. Germline V gene data show CDR1 as MNHEY and CDR2 as SVGEGT. V was cut by 0 bases and J by 6 bases, with 11 bases left in between. The sample belongs to a study of blood T cell repertoires in COVID-19. At the level of the study: Acute and convalescent COVID-19 samples came from the United States, Italy and Spain.

The chain is built from TRBV6-2 or TRBV6-3 and TRBJ1-1; a weak D match, TRBD1 (6 bases). The clonotype originates from a man aged 35 to 55 who had recovered from COVID-19. The sample was peripheral blood. CDR3 sequence: CASSYSGTYPEAFF. The DNA of the CDR3 is TGTGCCAGCAGTTACTCCGGGACATACCCTGAAGCTTTCTTT.